This T cell receptor (beta chain) stems from a study of T cell responses to AZD1222 COVID-19 vaccine. Clones were sequenced by immunoSEQ multiplex PCR, and TCRdb holds only the in-frame ones, with some missing. Here the sample spans around 120,000 clones, 85% to 90% being singletons. CDR1 and CDR2 (germline): MNHEY, SVGAGI. CDR3 size: 15 residues. Trimming at V came to 5 bases and at J to 3 bases, leaving 6 bases not matched to a gene. This clone was detected only once. The V call is TRBV6-5, the J call TRBJ1-5; 8 bases match TRBD1. The sequence came from an adult in good health. This material consisted of peripheral blood, taken on day 0 of AZD1222 vaccination. The CDR3 bases are TGTGCCAGCAGTCCTGACAGGGGCACCAATCAGCCCCAGCATTTT. Translating gives CASSPDRGTNQPQHF.